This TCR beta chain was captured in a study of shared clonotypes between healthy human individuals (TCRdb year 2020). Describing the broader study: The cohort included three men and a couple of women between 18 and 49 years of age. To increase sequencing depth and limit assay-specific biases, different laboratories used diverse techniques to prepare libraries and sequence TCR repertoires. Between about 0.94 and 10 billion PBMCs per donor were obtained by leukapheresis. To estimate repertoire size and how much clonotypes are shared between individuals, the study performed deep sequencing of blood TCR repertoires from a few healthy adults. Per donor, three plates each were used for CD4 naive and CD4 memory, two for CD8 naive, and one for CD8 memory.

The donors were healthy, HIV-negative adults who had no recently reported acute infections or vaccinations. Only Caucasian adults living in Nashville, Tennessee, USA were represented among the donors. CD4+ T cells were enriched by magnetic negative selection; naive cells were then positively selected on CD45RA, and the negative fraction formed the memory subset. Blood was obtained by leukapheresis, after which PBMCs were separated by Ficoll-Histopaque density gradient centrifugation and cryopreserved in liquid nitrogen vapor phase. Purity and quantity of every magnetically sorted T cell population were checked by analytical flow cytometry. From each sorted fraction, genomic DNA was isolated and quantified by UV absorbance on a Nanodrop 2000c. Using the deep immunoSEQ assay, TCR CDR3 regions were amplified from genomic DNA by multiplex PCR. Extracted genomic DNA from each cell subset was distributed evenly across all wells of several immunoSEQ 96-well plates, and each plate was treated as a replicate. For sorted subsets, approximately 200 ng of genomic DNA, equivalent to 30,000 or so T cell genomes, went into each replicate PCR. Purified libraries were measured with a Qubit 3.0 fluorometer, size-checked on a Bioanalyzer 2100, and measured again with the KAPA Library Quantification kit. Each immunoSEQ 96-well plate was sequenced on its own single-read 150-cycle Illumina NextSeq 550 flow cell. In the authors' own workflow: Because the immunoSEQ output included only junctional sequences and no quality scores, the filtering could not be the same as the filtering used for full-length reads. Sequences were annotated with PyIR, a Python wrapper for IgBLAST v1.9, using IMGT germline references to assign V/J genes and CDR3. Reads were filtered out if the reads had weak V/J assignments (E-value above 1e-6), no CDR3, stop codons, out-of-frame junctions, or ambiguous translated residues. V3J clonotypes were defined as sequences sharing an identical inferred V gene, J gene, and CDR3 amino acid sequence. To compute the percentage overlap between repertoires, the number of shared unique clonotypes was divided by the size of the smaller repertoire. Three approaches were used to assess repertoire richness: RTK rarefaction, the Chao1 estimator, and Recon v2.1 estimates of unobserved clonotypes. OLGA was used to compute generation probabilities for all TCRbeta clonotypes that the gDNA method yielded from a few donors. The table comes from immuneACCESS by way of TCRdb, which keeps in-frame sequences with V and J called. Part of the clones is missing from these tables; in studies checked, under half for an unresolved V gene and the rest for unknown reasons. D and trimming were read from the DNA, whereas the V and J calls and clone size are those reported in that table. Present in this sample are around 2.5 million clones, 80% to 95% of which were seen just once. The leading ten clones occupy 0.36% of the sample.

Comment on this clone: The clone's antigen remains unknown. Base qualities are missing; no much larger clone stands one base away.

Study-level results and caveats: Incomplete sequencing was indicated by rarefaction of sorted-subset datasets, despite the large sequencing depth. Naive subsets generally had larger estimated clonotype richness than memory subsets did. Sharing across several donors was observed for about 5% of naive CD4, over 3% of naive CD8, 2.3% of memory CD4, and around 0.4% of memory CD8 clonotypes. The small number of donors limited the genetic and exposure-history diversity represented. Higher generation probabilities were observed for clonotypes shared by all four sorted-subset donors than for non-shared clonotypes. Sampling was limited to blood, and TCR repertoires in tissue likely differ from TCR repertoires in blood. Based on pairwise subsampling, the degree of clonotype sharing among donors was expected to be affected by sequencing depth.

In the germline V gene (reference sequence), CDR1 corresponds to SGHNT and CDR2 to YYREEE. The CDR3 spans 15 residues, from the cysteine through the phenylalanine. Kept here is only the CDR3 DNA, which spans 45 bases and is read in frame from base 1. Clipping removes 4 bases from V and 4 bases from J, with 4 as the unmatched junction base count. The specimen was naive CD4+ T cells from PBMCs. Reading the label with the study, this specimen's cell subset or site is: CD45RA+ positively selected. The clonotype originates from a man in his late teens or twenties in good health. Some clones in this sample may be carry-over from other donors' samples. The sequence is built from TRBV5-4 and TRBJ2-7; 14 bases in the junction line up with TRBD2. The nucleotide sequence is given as TGTGCCAGCAGCCAGGGACTAGCGGGAGCGTACGAGCAGTACTTC. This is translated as CASSQGLAGAYEQYF.